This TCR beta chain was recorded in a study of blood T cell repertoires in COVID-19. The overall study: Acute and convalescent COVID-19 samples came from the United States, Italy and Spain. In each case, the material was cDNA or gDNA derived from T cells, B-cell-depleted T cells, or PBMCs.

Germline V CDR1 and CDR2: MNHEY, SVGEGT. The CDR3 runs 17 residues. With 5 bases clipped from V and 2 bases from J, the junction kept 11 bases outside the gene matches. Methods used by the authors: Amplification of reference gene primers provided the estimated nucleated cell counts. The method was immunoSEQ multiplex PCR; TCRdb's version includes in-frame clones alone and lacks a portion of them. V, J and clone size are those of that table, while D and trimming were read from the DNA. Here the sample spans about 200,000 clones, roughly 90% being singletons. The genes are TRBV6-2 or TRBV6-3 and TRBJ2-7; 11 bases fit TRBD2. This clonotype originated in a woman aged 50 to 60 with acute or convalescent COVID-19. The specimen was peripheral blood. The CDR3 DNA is TGTGCCAGCAGTGTTTTAACTAGCGGGAGTAAGGCCTACGAGCAGTACTTC. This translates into CASSVLTSGSKAYEQYF.